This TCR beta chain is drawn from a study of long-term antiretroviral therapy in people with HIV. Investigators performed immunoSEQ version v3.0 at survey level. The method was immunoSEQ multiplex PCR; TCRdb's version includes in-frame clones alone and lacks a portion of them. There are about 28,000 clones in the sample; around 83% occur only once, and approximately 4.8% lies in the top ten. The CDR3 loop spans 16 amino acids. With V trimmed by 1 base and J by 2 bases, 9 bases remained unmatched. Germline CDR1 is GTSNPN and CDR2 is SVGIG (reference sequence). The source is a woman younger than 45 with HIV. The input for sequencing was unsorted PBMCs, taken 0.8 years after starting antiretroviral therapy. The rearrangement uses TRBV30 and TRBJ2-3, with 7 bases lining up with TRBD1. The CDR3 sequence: CAWSEDRASPTDTQYF. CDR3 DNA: TGTGCCTGGAGTGAAGACAGGGCCAGCCCCACAGATACGCAGTATTTT.